The rows below give T cell receptor beta chains drawn from one sample of a study of blood T cell repertoires in COVID-19. Generated by immunoSEQ multiplex PCR, the TCRdb table keeps only in-frame clones and is missing some. The sample lists 43,000 or so clones; 87% were seen once. Input material: peripheral blood. Receptor source: a man aged 55 to 70 with active COVID-19. Each CDR3 is given with its conserved first and last residue. The D gene is left open where the match is weak. Clone size is shown for a subset of rows, as once, few, many or a class of expanded clone.

size: .; D: TRBD2; V: TRBV20-1; J: TRBJ2-3; CDR3: CSASPGRGFYTDTQYF; DNA: TGCAGTGCTAGTCCCGGGAGGGGTTTCTACACAGATACGCAGTATTTT
size: .; D: .; V: TRBV9; J: TRBJ2-5; CDR3: CASSVQAAPQETQYF; DNA: TGTGCCAGCAGCGTCCAAGCGGCGCCCCAAGAGACCCAGTACTTC
size: .; D: TRBD2; V: TRBV28; J: TRBJ2-7; CDR3: CASSYQSSGRLDEQYF; DNA: TGTGCCAGCAGTTACCAATCTAGCGGGAGGCTCGACGAGCAGTACTTC
size: .; D: TRBD1; V: TRBV28; J: TRBJ2-2; CDR3: CASSWDRGLTGELFF; DNA: TGTGCCAGCAGTTGGGACAGGGGGCTCACCGGGGAGCTGTTTTTT
size: .; D: TRBD1; V: TRBV7-6; J: TRBJ2-7; CDR3: CASSGTGGGEQYF; DNA: TGTGCCAGCAGCGGGACAGGGGGTGGCGAGCAGTACTTC
size: .; D: .; V: TRBV18; J: TRBJ2-1; CDR3: CASSRAPRGYEQFF; DNA: TGTGCCAGCTCACGGGCTCCTCGTGGTTATGAGCAGTTCTTC
size: .; D: TRBD2; V: TRBV9; J: TRBJ2-1; CDR3: CASSVATPTGTSGTRRNNEQFF; DNA: TGTGCCAGCAGCGTCGCTACACCTACCGGGACTAGCGGAACAAGACGCAACAATGAGCAGTTCTTC
size: .; D: .; V: TRBV7-2; J: TRBJ1-4; CDR3: CASTLGTREKLFF; DNA: TGTGCCAGCACCCTAGGGACTCGTGAAAAACTGTTTTTT
size: .; D: .; V: TRBV10-1; J: TRBJ2-2; CDR3: CASSRVGGELFF; DNA: TGCGCCAGCAGCCGAGTCGGGGGGGAGCTGTTTTTT
size: .; D: TRBD2; V: TRBV9; J: TRBJ2-3; CDR3: CASSVRTSGFDTQYF; DNA: TGTGCCAGCAGCGTAAGAACTAGCGGGTTTGATACGCAGTATTTT
size: .; D: .; V: TRBV15; J: TRBJ2-2; CDR3: CATSREGGSDLANTGELFF; DNA: TGTGCCACCAGCAGAGAGGGGGGATCCGATCTTGCGAACACCGGGGAGCTGTTTTTT
size: .; D: .; V: TRBV9; J: TRBJ1-2; CDR3: CASSAEQGAWAYGYTF; DNA: TGTGCCAGCAGCGCAGAGCAGGGCGCGTGGGCCTATGGCTACACCTTC
size: .; D: TRBD2; V: TRBV15; J: TRBJ2-1; CDR3: CATSRDLGGSSYNEQFF; DNA: TGTGCCACCAGCAGAGATTTAGGCGGGAGCTCCTACAATGAGCAGTTCTTC
size: .; D: .; V: TRBV3-1/TRBV3-2; J: TRBJ1-1; CDR3: CASSWAGITEAFF; DNA: TGTGCCAGCAGCTGGGCGGGAATCACTGAAGCTTTCTTT
size: many; D: TRBD1; V: TRBV7-8; J: TRBJ1-5; CDR3: CASSTTGGTGNQPQHF; DNA: TGTGCCAGCAGCACGACAGGGGGCACGGGCAATCAGCCCCAGCATTTT
size: once; D: TRBD1; V: TRBV7-2; J: TRBJ2-1; CDR3: CASSLAGQGYNEQFF; DNA: TGTGCCAGCAGCTTAGCGGGACAGGGCTACAATGAGCAGTTCTTC
size: .; D: TRBD2; V: TRBV28; J: TRBJ2-1; CDR3: CASSLTGGSYNEQFF; DNA: TGTGCCAGCAGTTTAACGGGGGGATCCTACAATGAGCAGTTCTTC
size: .; D: TRBD1; V: TRBV9; J: TRBJ1-6; CDR3: CASSVGGTDNSPLHF; DNA: TGTGCCAGCAGCGTAGGAGGGACAGATAATTCACCCCTCCACTTT
size: .; D: TRBD1; V: TRBV6-5; J: TRBJ2-5; CDR3: CASRRAGGRETQYF; DNA: TGTGCCAGCAGACGAGCAGGGGGCCGGGAGACCCAGTACTTC
size: few; D: TRBD1; V: TRBV5-6; J: TRBJ2-3; CDR3: CASSLARRGRVDTQYF; DNA: TGTGCCAGCAGCTTGGCCCGCAGGGGGCGGGTAGATACGCAGTATTTT
size: .; D: TRBD2; V: TRBV4-1; J: TRBJ2-7; CDR3: CASSQVSSGSYEQYF; DNA: TGCGCCAGCAGCCAAGTATCTAGCGGGAGTTACGAGCAGTACTTC
size: .; D: TRBD1; V: TRBV5-1; J: TRBJ1-2; CDR3: CASSPDRVNYGYTF; DNA: TGCGCCAGCAGCCCGGACAGGGTTAACTATGGCTACACCTTC
size: .; D: .; V: TRBV28; J: TRBJ1-5; CDR3: CASSSTSEGYGNQPQHF; DNA: TGTGCCAGCAGTTCGACATCAGAGGGATACGGCAATCAGCCCCAGCATTTT
size: .; D: .; V: TRBV19; J: TRBJ2-7; CDR3: CASRSDLKNEQYF; DNA: TGTGCCAGTAGGAGTGATCTGAAGAACGAGCAGTACTTC
size: .; D: .; V: TRBV5-6; J: TRBJ2-2; CDR3: CASSSGDNTGELFF; DNA: TGTGCCAGCAGCTCGGGGGATAACACCGGGGAGCTGTTTTTT
size: .; D: .; V: TRBV19; J: TRBJ1-1; CDR3: CASRAGRNTEAFF; DNA: TGTGCCAGTAGGGCCGGGAGGAACACTGAAGCTTTCTTT
size: .; D: TRBD2; V: TRBV6-2/TRBV6-3; J: TRBJ2-3; CDR3: CASSYILGLAGVADTQYF; DNA: TGTGCCAGCAGTTATATTCTGGGACTAGCGGGAGTCGCAGATACGCAGTATTTT
size: .; D: .; V: TRBV5-6; J: TRBJ2-5; CDR3: CASSLGLTQETQYF; DNA: TGTGCCAGCAGCTTGGGACTTACCCAAGAGACCCAGTACTTC
size: .; D: TRBD2; V: TRBV11-2; J: TRBJ2-5; CDR3: CASSSLRVAGEQETQYF; DNA: TGTGCCAGCAGCTCCCTCCGGGTAGCGGGGGAGCAAGAGACCCAGTACTTC
size: .; D: .; V: TRBV5-4; J: TRBJ2-7; CDR3: CASSGDTAYEQYF; DNA: TGTGCCAGCAGCGGGGACACCGCCTACGAGCAGTACTTC